This T cell receptor (beta chain) was profiled in a study of OX40 agonist ivuxolimab in advanced cancers. Across the whole study: Patients assigned to dose escalation were diagnosed with hepatocellular carcinoma, melanoma, renal cell or head and neck cancer. Males comprised 82.7% of the group, whose mean age was about 62 years (range about 23 to 80).

Data came from immunoSEQ multiplex PCR; TCRdb stores just in-frame clones and leaves some out. The table records approximately 11,000 clones, about three quarters of them present only once. Worth noting for this clone: The antigen remains unidentified.

Germline trimming cut 4 bases from V and 3 bases from J; bases unmatched to any gene: 4. Per germline, CDR1 LNHNV and CDR2 YYDKDF (reference sequence). The CDR3 is made up of 14 amino acids. The study's findings and limits: Clonal expansion by week 6 occurred in CD4+ and CD8+ blood T cells (at 0.1 to 3.0 mg/kg). Low normalized clonal expansion also occurred in some nonresponding patients.

J is TRBJ1-2 and V is TRBV15; 8 nucleotides agree with TRBD1. The origin of this receptor is an adult with an advanced solid tumor such as melanoma, head and neck, liver or kidney cancer. Sample: CD4+ or CD8+ T cells sorted from blood, taken in a trial of the OX40 agonist ivuxolimab. In DNA form, the CDR3 reads TGTGCCACCAGCACCGGACAGGGAGACTATGGCTACACCTTC. It encodes CATSTGQGDYGYTF.